The next 25 T cell receptor beta chains were all read from a single sample in a study of blood T cell repertoires in COVID-19 (TCRdb year 2020). The method behind the library was the immunoSEQ multiplex PCR assay. TCRdb took over this immuneACCESS table, retaining in-frame rearrangements with V and J assigned. Such tables are incomplete; in checked studies, under half of the missing clones stem from an unresolved V gene, and the remainder is unexplained. A total of tens of thousands of clones appear in this sample, about 90% of them only once. Under 0.6% of the sample comes from the top ten. The sequenced sample was peripheral blood. The origin of the receptors is a middle-aged man with COVID-19, enrolled during active disease.

DNA for the CDR3: TGTGCCAGCAGTTTGTCGGGCAGGGGCGAGCAGTACTTC. This sequence encodes CASSLSGRGEQYF. The chain uses TRBV12-3 or TRBV12-4 and TRBJ2-7; maybe TRBD1 (6 bases). Trimming pared 3 bases from V and 6 bases from J, leaving 12 bases between. The CDR3 has 13 amino acids.

This rearrangement joins TRBV2 to TRBJ2-7; 9 bases align to TRBD1. This CDR3 contains 14 residues. Looked up from germline, CDR1 is SNHLY and CDR2 is FYNNEI. Trimming at V came to 6 bases and at J to 2 bases, leaving 5 bases not matched to a gene. CDR3 DNA sequence: TGTGCCAGCAGCGTCGGACAGGGGCCCTACGAGCAGTACTTC. Its protein product is CASSVGQGPYEQYF. The full variable domain, completed using reference TRBV2 and TRBJ2-7, is EPEVTQTPSHQVTQMGQEVILRCVPISNHLYFYWYRQILGQKVEFLVSFYNNEISEKSEIFDDQFSVERPDGSNFTLKIRSTKLEDSAMYFCASSVGQGPYEQYFGPGTRLTVT.

The chain recombines TRBV11-3 with TRBJ2-1; D not certain. Trimming removed 5 bases at V and 10 bases at J, with 12 bases between. The CDR3 length is 12 residues. Germline CDR1 SGHNT, CDR2 YENEEA. As DNA, the CDR3 is TGTGCCAGCAGCGACACCGTTAGGGAGCAGTTCTTC. This sequence encodes CASSDTVREQFF.

The rearrangement uses TRBV3-1 (or the pseudogene TRBV3-2) and TRBJ2-1, with 8 bases matching TRBD2. The CDR3 is 17 amino acids. V trimming: 0 bases; J trimming: 5 bases; junction bases outside the gene matches: 9. The germline gives CDR1 LGHDT, CDR2 YNNKEL (reference sequence). CDR3 sequence (DNA): TGTGCCAGCAGCCAAGATCTTCGGCTAGCGGGCAACAATGAGCAGTTCTTC. Protein sequence: CASSQDLRLAGNNEQFF.

The chain is built from TRBV5-5 and TRBJ1-4, with D perhaps TRBD1 (6 bases). The CDR3 contains 16 residues. V gave up 4 bases and J gave up 8 bases, with 21 bases separating them. Germline CDR1 reads SGHKS; CDR2 reads YYEKEE (reference sequence). CDR3 in amino acids: CASSGFLQGTGEKLFF. The CDR3 DNA reads as TGTGCCAGCAGCGGATTCCTACAGGGAACGGGAGAAAAACTGTTTTTT.

This sequence joins TRBV28 and TRBJ2-3; D might be TRBD1 (6 bases). Germline CDR1 MDHEN, CDR2 SYDVKM. This CDR3 contains 14 residues. V was trimmed by 6 bases and J by 2 bases, leaving 12 bases between them. CDR3 protein: CASRPRTVTDTQYF. In DNA, the CDR3 is TGTGCCAGCAGACCCCGGACAGTCACAGATACGCAGTATTTT.

The sample holds one count of this clone. CDR3 bases: TGTGCCAGTAGTACACCACCGGGGACAGGCCCACATCAGCCCCAGCATTTT. It specifies CASSTPPGTGPHQPQHF. The chain joins TRBV19 to TRBJ1-5, with TRBD1 matching over 8 bases. Trimming removed 4 bases from V and 5 bases from J; junction bases left unmatched: 13. The germline CDR1 and CDR2 sequences are LNHDA and SQIVND (reference sequence). CDR3 length: 17 amino acids.

The DNA of the CDR3 is TGTGCCAGCAGTTTAACGACAGGGCACTATGGCTACACCTTC. Its protein product is CASSLTTGHYGYTF. The rearrangement joins TRBV28 to TRBJ1-2; 7 bases are shared with TRBD1. The germline V gene has CDR1 MDHEN and CDR2 SYDVKM. V dropped 2 bases and J dropped 3; count of bases not matched to a gene: 3. CDR3 length: 14 amino acids.

CDR3 loop: CASSELTVMNTEAFF. The CDR3 DNA is TGCGCCAGCAGTGAGTTGACAGTCATGAACACTGAAGCTTTCTTT. The chain uses TRBV10-2 and TRBJ1-1; D perhaps matches TRBD1 (5 bases). From germline, CDR1 is WSHSY and CDR2 SAAADI. The CDR3 totals 15 residues. V shed 1 base and J shed 0 bases, with 9 bases lying between them.

The rearrangement links TRBV5-1 to TRBJ1-2; 7 nucleotides line up with TRBD1. V shed 5 bases and J 0 bases; nucleotides not matched to a gene: 7. The CDR3 length is 15 residues. Per the germline V gene, CDR1 is SGHRS and CDR2 is YFSETQ. The CDR3 DNA is TGCGCCAGCAGAGGCGGACAGGTTACTAACTATGGCTACACCTTC. As protein: CASRGGQVTNYGYTF.

The V call is TRBV7-2, the J call TRBJ1-5, with D uncertain. The V gene's germline CDR1 is SGHTA and CDR2 FQGNSA. V dropped 2 bases and J dropped 5 bases, with 4 bases sitting between them. CDR3 size: 12 residues. CDR3 sequence: CASSLSYQPQHF. The CDR3 nucleotides read TGTGCCAGCAGCTTATCATATCAGCCCCAGCATTTT. The full variable domain, completed using reference TRBV7-2 and TRBJ1-5, is GAGVSQSPSNKVTEKGKDVELRCDPISGHTALYWYRQSLGQGLEFLIYFQGNSAPDKSGLPSDRFSAERTGGSVSTLTIQRTQQEDSAVYLCASSLSYQPQHFGDGTRLSIL.

The chain joins TRBV3-1 (or the pseudogene TRBV3-2) to TRBJ2-3; 9 bases line up with TRBD2. Trimming removed 1 base from V and 4 bases from J; junction bases left unmatched: 9. CDR1 and CDR2 (germline): LGHDT, YNNKEL (reference sequence). This CDR3 comprises 17 residues. The CDR3 DNA reads TGTGCCAGCAGCCAAGCGAGCGGGAGGACCCTTTCAGATACGCAGTATTTT. Translating gives CASSQASGRTLSDTQYF.

The genes are TRBV4-3 and TRBJ2-6, with TRBD1 identical over 9 bases. Germline V CDR1 and CDR2: LGHNA, YSLEER. The CDR3 is made up of 17 amino acids. V shed 4 bases, J shed 0 bases, and the junction held 4 bases outside the gene matches. DNA of the CDR3: TGCGCCAGCAGCCCCCGGGACAGGGTCTCTGGGGCCAACGTCCTGACTTTC. Its protein product is CASSPRDRVSGANVLTF.

This chain uses TRBV7-9 with TRBJ2-1; 8 positions agree with TRBD2. The CDR3 runs 16 residues. The germline V gene encodes CDR1 SEHNR and CDR2 FQNEAQ (reference sequence). Losses at the gene ends were 4 bases for V and 4 bases for J; bases not matched to a gene: 9. The CDR3 protein is CASSSGRGLIYNEQFF. Written as DNA, the CDR3 is TGTGCCAGCAGCTCCGGGAGGGGACTAATTTACAATGAGCAGTTCTTC.

This rearrangement joins TRBV4-2 to TRBJ1-5, with TRBD1 matching over 8 bases. Trimming took 1 base from V and 0 from J; bases not matched to a gene: 17. This CDR3 spans 21 amino acids. The germline V gene encodes CDR1 LGHNA and CDR2 YNFKEQ. CDR3 DNA sequence: TGTGCCAGCAGCCAAGCATCCGCCGAGACAGGGGCAATCTATAGCAATCAGCCCCAGCATTTT. It specifies CASSQASAETGAIYSNQPQHF.

The genes are TRBV4-2 and TRBJ1-3, with 10 bases fitting TRBD1. Per germline, CDR1 LGHNA and CDR2 YNFKEQ. The CDR3 runs to 19 residues. The trim removed 0 bases at V and 0 bases at J, leaving 8 bases unmatched. The CDR3 DNA sequence: TGTGCCAGCAGCCAAGATTATTTCAGGACAGGGGGCTCTGGAAACACCATATATTTT. This translates into CASSQDYFRTGGSGNTIYF.

Only one count was recorded for this clone. The chain couples TRBV5-6 to TRBJ1-5, with a weak D call TRBD1 (5 bases). The CDR3 is made up of 16 amino acids. Trimming took off 4 bases at V and 7 bases at J, with 21 bases between the two ends. Germline CDR1 reads SGHDT; CDR2 reads YYEEEE. CDR3: CASSPRGVSIRQPQHF. For the CDR3, the DNA is TGTGCCAGCAGCCCCCGGGGGGTCTCAATTCGGCAGCCCCAGCATTTT.

The chain carries TRBV27 and TRBJ1-5; D is perhaps TRBD1 (6 bases). The CDR3 consists of 17 residues. Germline values: CDR1 MNHEY, CDR2 SMNVEV (reference sequence). With 3 bases removed from V and 1 base from J, the gap between germline ends came to 16 bases. CDR3 sequence: CASSLSPGEGSNQPQHF. CDR3 sequence (DNA): TGTGCCAGCAGTTTGAGTCCAGGGGAGGGGAGCAATCAGCCCCAGCATTTT.

The rearrangement joins TRBV2 to TRBJ2-1; the match to TRBD1 covers 10 bases. Germline V gene sequence: CDR1 SNHLY, CDR2 FYNNEI. With V trimmed by 5 bases and J by 2 bases, 3 bases remained unmatched. This CDR3 spans 15 amino acids. This chain's CDR3 is CASSRQGAPYNEQFF. The CDR3 bases are TGTGCCAGCAGTCGACAGGGGGCACCCTACAATGAGCAGTTCTTC.

There are a few counts of this clone. V usage is TRBV19 and J usage is TRBJ1-2; D ambiguous. Germline V gives CDR1 LNHDA, CDR2 SQIVND (reference sequence). Trimming stripped 6 bases from V and 5 bases from J, with 16 bases between. The CDR3 runs to 14 residues. DNA of the CDR3: TGTGCCAGTAGAGGTCAGCGGAGGAATTATGGCTACACCTTC. Its protein product is CASRGQRRNYGYTF.

J is TRBJ2-5 and V is TRBV15; TRBD2 agrees at 8 bases. Germline V gene sequence: CDR1 LNHNV, CDR2 YYDKDF (reference sequence). The V gene end was trimmed by 7 bases and the J gene end by 5 bases; junction bases not matched to a gene: 6. The CDR3 is 13 amino acids. CDR3 residues: CATTPGGVETQYF. The CDR3 DNA reads TGTGCCACCACCCCGGGAGGGGTCGAGACCCAGTACTTC.

The chain has TRBV5-6 and TRBJ2-7, with a weak D call TRBD2 (5 bases). Trimming pared 0 bases from V and 2 bases from J, leaving 6 bases between. This CDR3 spans 13 amino acids. In germline, CDR1 is SGHDT, CDR2 YYEEEE. The CDR3 is CASSLGGPYEQYF. Written as DNA, the CDR3 is TGTGCCAGCAGCTTGGGCGGGCCCTACGAGCAGTACTTC.

V is TRBV5-1 and J is TRBJ1-1, with 8 bases identical to TRBD1. The CDR3 consists of 16 residues. Trimming cost V 0 bases and J 0 bases; bases outside gene matches: 4. Germline V gene lookup returns CDR1 SGHRS and CDR2 YFSETQ. The CDR3 sequence: CASSLDRGNLNTEAFF. In nucleotides, the CDR3 is TGCGCCAGCAGCTTGGACAGGGGGAATCTGAACACTGAAGCTTTCTTT.

The chain has TRBV9 and TRBJ1-2; no definite D call. The CDR3 consists of 14 residues. V lost 2 bases and J 4 bases, leaving 12 bases between the germline ends. CDR1 is SGDLS and CDR2 is YYNGEE in the germline V gene. The CDR3 loop reads CASSVSGNPYGYTF. The CDR3 region has the DNA TGTGCCAGCAGCGTTTCGGGGAATCCCTATGGCTACACCTTC.

This chain connects TRBV5-1 to TRBJ2-2; 9 positions match TRBD1. There are 16 residues in the CDR3. V shed 0 bases and J 6 bases; nucleotides not matched to a gene: 6. Per germline, CDR1 SGHRS and CDR2 YFSETQ. The CDR3 nucleotides are TGCGCCAGCAGCTTGGCCCAGGGACAGGGCGCCGGGGAGCTGTTTTTT. The encoded protein is CASSLAQGQGAGELFF.